The rows below give T cell receptor beta chains drawn from one sample of a study of glioma-infiltrating T cells after dendritic cell vaccination. Libraries were prepared by immunoSEQ multiplex PCR; TCRdb keeps only in-frame clonotypes and omits some of them. The sample shows about 92,000 clones, 80% to 90% of them seen only once. This specimen consisted of blood, obtained before dendritic cell vaccination. All receptors derive from a human donor with glioblastoma. CDR3s include the opening cysteine and the closing phenylalanine or tryptophan. The D gene is left open where the match is weak. Expanded clones are given a class, and other clones once, few, many or no size at all.

J	V	D	size	DNA	CDR3
TRBJ2-7	TRBV27	TRBD2	NA	TGTGCCAGCAGCACCGGGACTAGCGGGAGGGCGTACGAGCAGTACTTC	CASSTGTSGRAYEQYF
TRBJ2-5	TRBV5-5	NA	NA	TGCGCCAGCAGCCAAGATCCCCTCCGCGGGGACCAAGAGACCCAGTACTTC	CASSQDPLRGDQETQYF
TRBJ2-3	TRBV7-2	TRBD1	NA	TGTGCCAGCGCTGGACAGGGCCCCACAGATACGCAGTATTTT	CASAGQGPTDTQYF
TRBJ2-7	TRBV5-4	TRBD1	NA	TGTGCCAGCAGCCAAGATCCGGGACAGGTCTCCTACGAGCAGTACTTC	CASSQDPGQVSYEQYF
TRBJ2-3	TRBV7-3	TRBD1	NA	TGTGCCAGCAGACAGGGGGCGCAGACAGATACGCAGTATTTT	CASRQGAQTDTQYF
TRBJ1-5	TRBV6-1	NA	few	TGTGCCAGCAGTGGCCCGTTCGGGAAGCAAAATCAGCCCCAGCATTTT	CASSGPFGKQNQPQHF
TRBJ2-7	TRBV7-9	NA	few	TGTGCCAGCAGCCCTGGGAGGTCCGAGCAGTACTTC	CASSPGRSEQYF
TRBJ2-7	TRBV5-1	NA	once	TGCGCCAGCAGCGATGACAATTACGAGCAGTACTTC	CASSDDNYEQYF
TRBJ2-1	TRBV5-1	TRBD2	NA	TGCGCCAGCAGCTTAAGGGTAGCGGGAGTGGCCAATGAGCAGTTCTTC	CASSLRVAGVANEQFF
TRBJ2-1	TRBV13	TRBD2	NA	TGTGCCAGCAGCCTTTTAGCGGGGGCCTTATACAATGAGCAGTTCTTC	CASSLLAGALYNEQFF
TRBJ1-1	TRBV27	TRBD1	NA	TGTGCCAGCAAGACTCCGGGACAGGGGGCTCGCACTGAAGCTTTCTTT	CASKTPGQGARTEAFF
TRBJ2-1	TRBV6-5	TRBD1	NA	TGTGCCAGCAGTTACCTACAGGGGAGCTCCTACAATGAGCAGTTCTTC	CASSYLQGSSYNEQFF
TRBJ2-2	TRBV11-2	TRBD2	NA	TGTGCCAGCAGCTTTTTAGCGGGGGGTCCTACCGGGGAGCTGTTTTTT	CASSFLAGGPTGELFF
TRBJ2-7	TRBV7-2	NA	once	TGTGCCAGCAGCTTAGATGGCAGCTCCTACGAGCAGTACTTC	CASSLDGSSYEQYF
TRBJ2-7	TRBV2	TRBD1	NA	TGTGCCAGCAGTGATTGGTCAGGGGGCACGTACGAGCAGTACTTC	CASSDWSGGTYEQYF
TRBJ1-2	TRBV30	TRBD1	NA	TGTGCCTGGATTCCGGGACAGACAAGCTATGGCTACACCTTC	CAWIPGQTSYGYTF
TRBJ2-5	TRBV14	TRBD2	few	TGTGCCAGCAGCCAAGGACTAGCGGGGGATGTAGAGACCCAGTACTTC	CASSQGLAGDVETQYF
TRBJ2-7	TRBV19	NA	NA	TGTGCCAGTAGTACCCCCCGATATGGGGGCGATTTAAACGAGCAGTACTTC	CASSTPRYGGDLNEQYF
TRBJ2-1	TRBV27	NA	once	TGTGCCAGCAGCCAACGGGACTCCCTAGAGATCTTGGAGCAGTTCTTC	CASSQRDSLEILEQFF
TRBJ1-3	TRBV9	NA	NA	TGTGCCAGCAGCGTAGAATTCGAGGGCCTGACGTTT	CASSVEFEGLTF
TRBJ1-2	TRBV5-1	TRBD1	NA	TGCGCCAGCAGCGGGGGACAGGGGGCCGGAAGAAACTATGGCTACACCTTC	CASSGGQGAGRNYGYTF
TRBJ2-5	TRBV6-1	TRBD1	NA	TGTGCCAGCAGCTCGACAGGGATGGAGACCCAGTACTTC	CASSSTGMETQYF
TRBJ2-3	TRBV28	TRBD2	NA	TGTGCCAGCAGTTTATTTGCTAGCGGGAGGGCGAGGGTGAGAGATACGCAGTATTTT	CASSLFASGRARVRDTQYF
TRBJ1-1	TRBV10-3	NA	NA	TGTGCCATCAGTGACCTAACAGGGATAGCTTTCTTT	CAISDLTGIAFF
TRBJ1-5	TRBV7-2	NA	NA	TGTGCCAGCAGTATACAGGGAATGGGTCAGCCCCAGCATTTT	CASSIQGMGQPQHF
TRBJ1-3	TRBV6-1	TRBD1	NA	TGTGCCAGCAAGACAGGGTGGAACTCTGGAAACACCATATATTTT	CASKTGWNSGNTIYF
TRBJ2-5	TRBV9	NA	NA	TGTGCCAGCAGCGTGGGGAACAGGGAAGAGACCCAGTACTTC	CASSVGNREETQYF
TRBJ2-2	TRBV7-9	NA	NA	TGTGCCAGCAGCCTCACTTCCGGGGAGCTGTTTTTT	CASSLTSGELFF
TRBJ1-2	TRBV28	NA	NA	TGTGCCAGCAGTTTCGTATCACAGGGAGATGGCTACACCTTC	CASSFVSQGDGYTF
TRBJ1-2	TRBV5-1	NA	NA	TGCGCCAGCAGGCCGGGGGAGTATGGCTACACCTTC	CASRPGEYGYTF
TRBJ2-7	TRBV5-1	TRBD2	NA	TGCGCCAGCAGCTTGGCTGGTACTAGCGGGAGGCGCAACGAGCAGTACTTC	CASSLAGTSGRRNEQYF
TRBJ1-3	TRBV5-1	TRBD1	NA	TGCGCCAGCAGCCCAAGACAGGGGGCGGGAAACACCATATATTTT	CASSPRQGAGNTIYF
TRBJ2-1	TRBV20-1	TRBD2	NA	TGCCGTACGGGCGGCGGGGGGGAGCAGTTCTTC	CRTGGGGEQFF
TRBJ1-2	TRBV7-9	NA	few	TGTGCCAGCAGCCCTACCCCACTCTCGACAGGCTCTAACTATGGCTACACCTTC	CASSPTPLSTGSNYGYTF
TRBJ1-1	TRBV19	TRBD1	NA	TGTGCCAGTAGTACTACCGGGACAGTAGAAGCTTTCTTT	CASSTTGTVEAFF
TRBJ2-5	TRBV7-7	TRBD2	NA	TGTGCCAGCAGCTACACCGGGGGGGCCGGCGAGACCCAGTACTTC	CASSYTGGAGETQYF
TRBJ2-1	TRBV7-6	NA	NA	TGTGCCAGCAGCTTATCTTATGTTCGGAAGGAGCGCAATGAGCAGTTCTTC	CASSLSYVRKERNEQFF
TRBJ2-7	TRBV27	TRBD1	NA	TGTGCCAGCAGTTTCCAGGGACAGGGCACCTACGAGCAGTACTTC	CASSFQGQGTYEQYF
TRBJ1-1	TRBV14	NA	NA	TGTGCCAGCAGCCTCTCCTGGGCAGGATTGAACACTGAAGCTTTCTTT	CASSLSWAGLNTEAFF
TRBJ1-6	TRBV25-1	TRBD1	NA	TGTGCCAGCAGTGAAGGGACAGGGGGCTGGGCCCTCCACTTT	CASSEGTGGWALHF
TRBJ2-1	TRBV5-1	NA	NA	TGCGCCAGCACGTCGGAGGGGGCGCATAGTAATGAGCAGTTCTTC	CASTSEGAHSNEQFF
TRBJ2-7	TRBV25-1	NA	NA	TGTGCCAGCAGTGATTCGTACGAGCAGTACTTC	CASSDSYEQYF
TRBJ2-1	TRBV4-2	TRBD2	NA	TGTGCCAGCAGCAATAGCGGGAGGTACAATGAGCAGTTCTTC	CASSNSGRYNEQFF
TRBJ2-7	TRBV6-5	NA	few	TGTGCCAGCAGGGCAGGGCGCTACGAGCAGTACTTC	CASRAGRYEQYF
TRBJ2-7	TRBV18	TRBD1	NA	TGTGCCAGCTCACCGGGACAGGGTTTCTCCTACGAGCAGTACTTC	CASSPGQGFSYEQYF
TRBJ1-5	TRBV27	TRBD1	NA	TGTGCCAGCAGTCCCCTCCGACAGGGAATGAATCAGCCCCAGCATTTT	CASSPLRQGMNQPQHF
TRBJ2-7	TRBV27	TRBD2	NA	TGTGCCAGCAGTTTCCTGACTAGCGGGAGTTCGGCCTACGAGCAGTACTTC	CASSFLTSGSSAYEQYF
TRBJ2-3	TRBV25-1	NA	once	TGTGCCAGCAGTGGTTTAGACACGTACACAGATACGCAGTATTTT	CASSGLDTYTDTQYF
TRBJ2-2	TRBV6-4	NA	NA	TGTGCCAGCAGTGCCCTATTGGGAGGGAACACCGGGGAGCTGTTTTTT	CASSALLGGNTGELFF
TRBJ2-7	TRBV14	TRBD2	NA	TGTGCCAGCAGCCTACTAGCGGGAGGGCCCTACGAGCAGTACTTC	CASSLLAGGPYEQYF
TRBJ2-3	TRBV15	NA	NA	TGTGCCACCAGCAGAGATCTAGAAGTGGCAGATACGCAGTATTTT	CATSRDLEVADTQYF
TRBJ1-2	TRBV5-1	NA	NA	TGCGCCAGCAGCCCACTAACCGCGCATTACGAATATTCTGGCTACACCTTC	CASSPLTAHYEYSGYTF
TRBJ2-5	TRBV29-1	TRBD1	NA	TGCAGCGCCCGGGGAGGGACAGGGGAAGAGACCCAGTACTTC	CSARGGTGEETQYF
TRBJ1-1	TRBV7-2	NA	few	TGTGCCAGCAGCTTTGGGCTGAACACTGAAGCTTTCTTT	CASSFGLNTEAFF
TRBJ1-5	TRBV13	NA	NA	TGTGCCAGCAGAAAGACAGGTGGGAACAATCAGCCCCAGCATTTT	CASRKTGGNNQPQHF
TRBJ2-7	TRBV7-8	NA	NA	TGTGCCAGCAGCTTAGTTAGGGGGGGCTACGAGCAGTACTTC	CASSLVRGGYEQYF
TRBJ2-2	TRBV5-6	TRBD1	NA	TGTGCCAGCAGCCACGGGACAGGGGGCTTCACCGGGGAGCTGTTTTTT	CASSHGTGGFTGELFF
TRBJ1-1	TRBV7-6	TRBD1	NA	TGTGCCAGCAGCGCCAGGGGGTCCCGCGGATTGAACACTGAAGCTTTCTTT	CASSARGSRGLNTEAFF
TRBJ1-4	TRBV19	TRBD1	NA	TGTGCCAGCCGTACAGGGGGAACTAATGAAAAACTGTTTTTT	CASRTGGTNEKLFF
TRBJ2-7	TRBV27	NA	NA	TGTGCCAGCATAAACCCCCCGGGACATCACTACGAGCAGTACTTC	CASINPPGHHYEQYF